This TCR beta chain was captured by sequencing in a study of blood T cell repertoires in COVID-19. Study details: Sources were T cells, B-cell-depleted T cells, or PBMCs; the material itself was cDNA or gDNA.

V shed 4 bases, J shed 12 bases, and the junction held 10 bases outside the gene matches. There are 14 residues in the CDR3. Per the germline V gene, CDR1 is SGHRS and CDR2 is YFSETQ. Original methodology: Reference gene primer amplification gave nucleated cell count estimates. The repertoire was sequenced with immunoSEQ multiplex PCR; TCRdb's copy has only in-frame clones and lacks some. From that table come the V and J calls and clone size; the DNA was used to work out D and trimming. In the table there are roughly 280,000 clones, roughly nine tenths of which are singletons. This chain uses TRBV5-1 with TRBJ1-4; 9 bases are a match to TRBD1. This TCR derives from a man younger than 35 with active or convalescent COVID-19. Sequencing was carried out using peripheral blood. CDR3: CASSLTGGFSELFF. The CDR3 DNA sequence: TGCGCCAGCAGCCTAACAGGGGGCTTCAGTGAACTGTTTTTT.